These 15 T cell receptor beta chains share one sample of origin, sequenced in a study of blood T cell repertoires in COVID-19. Generated by immunoSEQ multiplex PCR, the TCRdb table keeps only in-frame clones and is missing some. The top ten hold 1.5% to 2% of the sample, which has about 100,000 clones, about 86% seen once. The specimen was peripheral blood. The receptors stem from an elderly man with acute or convalescent COVID-19.

The chain combines TRBV19 with TRBJ2-1; 7 bases are a match to TRBD2. With 5 bases clipped from V and 3 bases from J, the junction kept 10 bases outside the gene matches. The CDR3 sequence is 16 residues long. The germline V gene encodes CDR1 LNHDA and CDR2 SQIVND (reference sequence). CDR3 in amino acids: CASSGQGAGSYNEQFF. CDR3 coding DNA: TGTGCCAGTAGTGGCCAAGGAGCGGGGAGCTACAATGAGCAGTTCTTC.

The chain uses TRBV7-6 and TRBJ2-1; D is undetermined. The length of the CDR3 is 15 residues. Germline-derived CDR1 and CDR2 are SGHVS and FNYEAQ. Trimming took 3 bases from V and 3 from J, leaving 12 bases between them. The CDR3 reads CASSLATGNYNEQFF. Written as DNA, the CDR3 is TGTGCCAGCAGCTTGGCGACTGGCAACTACAATGAGCAGTTCTTC.

The chain couples TRBV24-1 to TRBJ1-1, with 10 positions matching TRBD1. With 5 bases clipped from V and 6 bases from J, the junction kept 8 bases outside the gene matches. The CDR3 extends over 15 amino acids. The germline gives CDR1 KGHDR, CDR2 SFDVKD. The CDR3 loop is CATSGSGQGRSEAFF. The CDR3, as DNA: TGTGCCACCAGTGGTTCGGGACAGGGGAGATCTGAAGCTTTCTTT.

The V call is TRBV4-1, the J call TRBJ2-1; D is unresolved. The CDR3 extends over 13 amino acids. Per the germline V gene, CDR1 is MGHRA and CDR2 is YSYEKL. Trimming removed 1 base at V and 7 bases at J, with 8 bases between. CDR3 loop: CASSQVAVNEQFF. The CDR3 nucleotides read TGCGCCAGCAGCCAAGTGGCGGTAAATGAGCAGTTCTTC.

The CDR3 loop reads CASTRQGEKLFF. DNA of the CDR3: TGTGCCAGCACCCGGCAGGGGGAAAAACTGTTTTTT. This chain connects TRBV5-4 to TRBJ1-4; TRBD1 might be the D (6 bases). This CDR3 region has 12 residues. Germline-derived CDR1 and CDR2 are SGHNT and YYREEE (reference sequence). The germline V and J ends were trimmed by 6 bases and 8 bases, with 11 bases remaining between them. Full variable domain (remainder filled in from reference TRBV5-4 and TRBJ1-4): ETGVTQSPTHLIKTRGQQVTLRCSSQSGHNTVSWYQQALGQGPQFIFQYYREEENGRGNFPPRFSGLQFPNYSSELNVNALELDDSALYLCASTRQGEKLFFGSGTQLSVL.

The chain combines TRBV7-8 with TRBJ2-3, with D tentatively TRBD2 (6 bases). Germline CDR1 is SGHVS and CDR2 is FQNEAQ. Trimming left V 6 bases short and J 3 bases short, with 16 bases between. The CDR3 extends over 15 amino acids. The CDR3, as DNA: TGTGCCAGCAGGGGCCGTGGGGGGTTAACAGATACGCAGTATTTT. It encodes CASRGRGGLTDTQYF.

The chain employs TRBV7-8 and TRBJ2-1, with 12 bases matching TRBD2. Germline values: CDR1 SGHVS, CDR2 FQNEAQ. The CDR3 has 14 residues. With V trimmed by 7 bases and J by 6 bases, 4 bases remained unmatched. The CDR3 region has the DNA TGTGCCAGCACAAGGACTAGCGGGACCAATGAGCAGTTCTTC. It codes for CASTRTSGTNEQFF.

Concerning this clone: This sample also contains other DNA sequences that code for the same CDR3. The chain employs TRBV30 and TRBJ2-1; 10 bases agree with TRBD1. V lost 1 base and J lost 9; bases outside the gene matches: 9. Germline loops: CDR1 GTSNPN, CDR2 SVGIG (reference sequence). The CDR3 has 15 residues. The CDR3: CAWSDPGTGVGEQFF. CDR3 nucleotide sequence: TGTGCCTGGAGTGACCCCGGGACAGGGGTTGGTGAGCAGTTCTTC.

The chain has TRBV25-1 and TRBJ1-5; TRBD1 aligns across 9 bases. Germline values: CDR1 MGHDK, CDR2 SYGVNS. This CDR3 contains 16 residues. The J segment lost 2 bases and the V segment lost 3 bases, leaving 5 bases of the junction unmatched. The CDR3 nucleotides are TGTGCCAGCAGTGACGGACAGGGGCAGGGCAATCAGCCCCAGCATTTT. This translates into CASSDGQGQGNQPQHF.

The rearrangement uses TRBV7-2 and TRBJ2-5, with 13 bases that match TRBD2. This CDR3 is built from 15 residues. The trim removed 5 bases at V and 4 bases at J, leaving 4 bases unmatched. Germline V gene sequence: CDR1 SGHTA, CDR2 FQGNSA. DNA of the CDR3: TGTGCCAGCAGCCCGGGACTAGCGGGAAGAGAGACCCAGTACTTC. This sequence encodes CASSPGLAGRETQYF.

The J gene is TRBJ1-2, the V gene TRBV19; weak D call: TRBD1 (5 bases). Germline values: CDR1 LNHDA, CDR2 SQIVND (reference sequence). This CDR3 has 16 residues. With 5 bases removed from V and 3 bases from J, the gap between germline ends came to 19 bases. The CDR3 DNA sequence: TGTGCCAGTAGTCGCAAAAGGGGCGAAAGTTACTATGGCTACACCTTC. As protein: CASSRKRGESYYGYTF.

Turning to this clone: Other DNA sequences of this sample code for an identical CDR3. This chain links TRBV18 with TRBJ2-4; 7 positions agree with TRBD1. The CDR3 has 14 amino acids. With 6 bases clipped from V and 4 bases from J, the junction kept 6 bases outside the gene matches. Germline CDR1 KGHSH, CDR2 LQKENI. The DNA of the CDR3 is TGTGCCAGCTCCCCGGGACAGACTAAAAACATTCAGTACTTC. Protein sequence: CASSPGQTKNIQYF.

V gene TRBV7-2 combines with J gene TRBJ2-7; 7 bases match TRBD1. Germline lookup yields CDR1 SGHTA and CDR2 FQGNSA. The ends lost 3 bases at V and 8 bases at J; junction bases unmatched: 4. This CDR3 spans 12 amino acids. The CDR3, as DNA: TGTGCCAGCAGCTTCGAGACAGGGCAGCAGTACTTC. Translation: CASSFETGQQYF.

This sequence joins TRBV19 and TRBJ2-7; D may be TRBD1 (5 bases). The V end lost 8 bases, the J end lost 2 bases, and 19 bases lay between the germline ends. The CDR3 contains 15 residues. The germline CDR1 and CDR2 sequences are LNHDA and SQIVND (reference sequence). The CDR3 DNA reads TGTGCCAGTTCGGACCTGCTTGGGGCGGCCTACGAGCAGTACTTC. It encodes CASSDLLGAAYEQYF.

This chain connects TRBV7-2 to TRBJ2-1, with D tentatively TRBD2 (7 bases). There are 16 residues in the CDR3. V gave up 1 base and J gave up 2 bases, with 12 bases separating them. Germline assignment: CDR1 SGHTA and CDR2 FQGNSA. The CDR3 nucleotides are TGTGCCAGCAGCTTAGGGGGGGGCAGTGCCTACAATGAGCAGTTCTTC. Translating gives CASSLGGGSAYNEQFF. The entire variable domain, with the rest obtained from reference TRBV7-2 and TRBJ2-1, is as follows: GAGVSQSPSNKVTEKGKDVELRCDPISGHTALYWYRQSLGQGLEFLIYFQGNSAPDKSGLPSDRFSAERTGGSVSTLTIQRTQQEDSAVYLCASSLGGGSAYNEQFFGPGTRLTVL.